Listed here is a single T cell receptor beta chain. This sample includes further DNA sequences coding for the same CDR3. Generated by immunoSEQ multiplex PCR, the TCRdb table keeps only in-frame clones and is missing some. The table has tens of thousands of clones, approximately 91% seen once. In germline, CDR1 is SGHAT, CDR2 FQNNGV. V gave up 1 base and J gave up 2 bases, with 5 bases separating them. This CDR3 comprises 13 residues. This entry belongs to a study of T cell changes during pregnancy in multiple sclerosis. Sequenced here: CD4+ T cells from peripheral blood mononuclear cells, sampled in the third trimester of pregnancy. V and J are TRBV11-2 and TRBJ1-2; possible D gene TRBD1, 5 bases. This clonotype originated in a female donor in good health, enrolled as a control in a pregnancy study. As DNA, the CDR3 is TGTGCCAGCAGCTTAGGACAGAACTATGGCTACACCTTC. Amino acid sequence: CASSLGQNYGYTF.